This passage covers 4 T cell receptor beta chains from one sample sequenced in a study of T cells in Graves' hyperthyroidism and ophthalmopathy. Researchers took RNA transcripts and amplified the TCR beta CDR3 regions from them. First-round RT-PCR with HTBI primers amplified the TCR CDR3 region. TCRdb re-derived calls from the multiplex PCR reads in MiXCR, one entry per CDR3 protein. This sample yields about 350,000 distinct CDR3 sequences, of which about 15% are seen a single time; around 25% belongs to the top ten. The source material was blood. The receptors derive from a woman younger than 45 with Graves' hyperthyroidism.

This chain uses TRBV9 with TRBJ2-1, with a possible D match to TRBD2 (6 bases). The CDR3 loop spans 15 amino acids. The germline V gene encodes CDR1 SGDLS and CDR2 YYNGEE. Trimming removed 3 bases at V and 3 bases at J, with 13 bases between. This chain's CDR3 is CASSARDSIYNEQFF. In DNA, the CDR3 is TGTGCCAGCAGCGCCCGGGACTCGATCTACAATGAGCAGTTCTTC. The whole variable domain, filled in from reference TRBV9 and TRBJ2-1, reads DSGVTQTPKHLITATGQRVTLRCSPRSGDLSVYWYQQSLDQGLQFLIQYYNGEERAKGNILERFSAQQFPDLHSELNLSSLELGDSALYFCASSARDSIYNEQFFGPGTRLTVL.

Points on this clonotype: This may be a read error, as it is one base from a much larger clone. This chain uses TRBV12-5 with TRBJ2-1, with D possibly being TRBD2 (6 bases). Germline V gene lookup returns CDR1 LGHNT and CDR2 FRNRAP. The CDR3 is 15 amino acids. Trimming removed 5 bases from V and 5 bases from J, with 16 bases in between. The CDR3 here is CASGLGPAGNNEQFF. The CDR3 DNA follows: TGTGCTAGTGGTCTGGGGCCTGCGGGAAACAATGAGCAGTTCTTC.

The chain recombines TRBV5-6 with TRBJ2-5; D possibly corresponds to TRBD2 (6 bases). From germline, CDR1 is SGHDT and CDR2 YYEEEE. CDR3 size: 17 residues. V was trimmed by 0 bases and J by 5 bases, leaving 20 bases between them. In DNA, the CDR3 is TGTGCCAGCAGCTTGGATCGTCAGGGAGGTGGAGTGGAGACCCAGTACTTC. Translating it yields CASSLDRQGGGVETQYF.

The table lists this clonotype with many counts. The V call is TRBV28, the J call TRBJ2-7; no clear D. Trimming left V 1 base short and J 11 bases short, with 15 bases between. This CDR3 has 13 amino acids. The germline CDR1 and CDR2 sequences are MDHEN and SYDVKM. The CDR3 region has the DNA TGTGCCAGCAGTTTATCGGCCTCTAAGAAGGAGTACTTC. This sequence encodes CASSLSASKKEYF.